These T cell receptor beta chains were read from a single sample in a study of blood T cell repertoires in COVID-19. Here immunoSEQ multiplex PCR was the method, and the copy in TCRdb shows in-frame clones only, minus some. The sample includes some 110,000 clones, around nine tenths seen only once; the top ten take roughly 4.5%. Material for sequencing was peripheral blood. These receptor sequences come from a middle-aged man with acute or convalescent COVID-19. The conserved cysteine and the conserved F or W are not part of the CDR3 here. Fields, in order: V gene, J gene, CDR3 protein.

>TRBV12-3/TRBV12-4|TRBJ1-5
ASSRKGDQPQH
>TRBV29-1|TRBJ1-1
SVGQGNTEAF
>TRBV30|TRBJ2-1
AWAPDRQNEQF
>TRBV7-6|TRBJ1-6
ASSEEGTENSPLH
>TRBV10-3|TRBJ1-2
AISESNRGLYGYT
>TRBV6-1|TRBJ2-3
ASRISGSTDTQY
>TRBV19|TRBJ1-1
ATYLLTARGTEAF
>TRBV27|TRBJ1-5
ASSQGWGGYNQPQH
>TRBV27|TRBJ1-3
ASSQRGSGNTIY
>TRBV18|TRBJ2-5
ASSQDSRGTQY
>TRBV11-3|TRBJ2-5
ASSPLAGAGETQY
>TRBV6-6|TRBJ2-1
ASSFTAGVVEQF
>TRBV18|TRBJ2-7
ASSPGEKSKRDSYEQY
>TRBV12-5|TRBJ1-2
ASGLLRTGVNYGYT
>TRBV19|TRBJ1-4
ASSSRGVANEKLF
>TRBV19|TRBJ2-1
ASSNPGVAGGPDYNEQF
>TRBV5-4|TRBJ1-3
ASSLDRSTGNTIY
>TRBV27|TRBJ1-2
ASSLGQGDRYGYT
>TRBV29-1|TRBJ1-2
SDFRGGGYT
>TRBV12-3/TRBV12-4|TRBJ1-2
ASSLNRGYGYT
>TRBV7-6|TRBJ2-7
ASSLSGSSYEQY
>TRBV9|TRBJ1-4
ASSAATGEGEKLF
>TRBV7-2|TRBJ2-5
ASSPRGGETQY
>TRBV19|TRBJ2-1
ASNVRYGGNNEQF
>TRBV2|TRBJ2-1
ASRPGLAGWGEQF
>TRBV30|TRBJ1-6
ACGDRHNSPLH
>TRBV7-3|TRBJ2-2
ASSLPTGGLGELF
>TRBV7-2|TRBJ1-2
ASSLGGQGHGYT
>TRBV28|TRBJ1-6
ASSSPRGSYNSPLH
>TRBV2|TRBJ1-6
ASAGGAFDSPLH
>TRBV2|TRBJ2-5
ARSAAGAETQY
>TRBV7-2|TRBJ1-2
ASSLARDRAYYGYT
>TRBV7-9|TRBJ1-1
ASSPRTGVNTEAF
>TRBV5-6|TRBJ1-5
ASSPLPGANQPQH
>TRBV5-1|TRBJ2-7
ASSWTGGGSPYEQY
>TRBV12-5|TRBJ2-2
ASGLGTQMKLF
>TRBV5-6|TRBJ1-2
ASSLADNHYGYT
>TRBV5-4|TRBJ2-2
ASSPNTGEGELF
>TRBV6-6|TRBJ1-6
ASMGGLGNSPLH
>TRBV6-5|TRBJ2-7
ASSWGGEQY
>TRBV11-3|TRBJ1-2
ASSFRTPNYGYT
>TRBV7-9|TRBJ2-6
ASSVRQGITHSGANVLT
>TRBV7-9|TRBJ2-5
ASSLRGKETQY
>TRBV7-2|TRBJ1-4
ASSLEGQGYEKLF
>TRBV3-1/TRBV3-2|TRBJ1-3
ASSPAIRGNTIY
>TRBV7-8|TRBJ2-6
ASSPHSGANVLT
>TRBV4-3|TRBJ2-5
ASSQDNRGVETQY
>TRBV12-3/TRBV12-4|TRBJ1-1
ASSLFQNTEAF
>TRBV7-2|TRBJ1-2
ASSPTGGYGYT